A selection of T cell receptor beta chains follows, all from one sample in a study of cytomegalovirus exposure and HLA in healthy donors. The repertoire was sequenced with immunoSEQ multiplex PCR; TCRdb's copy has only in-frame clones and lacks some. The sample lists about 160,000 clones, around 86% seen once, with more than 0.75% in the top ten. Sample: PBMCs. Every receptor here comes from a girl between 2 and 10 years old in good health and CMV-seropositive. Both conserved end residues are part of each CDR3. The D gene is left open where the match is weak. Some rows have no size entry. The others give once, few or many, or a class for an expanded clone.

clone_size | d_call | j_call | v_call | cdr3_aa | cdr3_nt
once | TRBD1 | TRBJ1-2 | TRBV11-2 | CASSSLTGTNYGYTF | TGTGCCAGCAGCTCCTTGACAGGGACTAACTATGGCTACACCTTC
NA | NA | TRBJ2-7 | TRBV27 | CASSLDGTGSYEQYF | TGTGCCAGCAGTTTAGACGGGACTGGATCCTACGAGCAGTACTTC
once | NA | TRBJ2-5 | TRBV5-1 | CASSLGGIQETQYF | TGCGCCAGCAGCTTAGGCGGGATTCAAGAGACCCAGTACTTC
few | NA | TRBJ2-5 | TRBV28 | CASSAYGTQETQYF | TGTGCCAGCAGTGCTTACGGGACTCAAGAGACCCAGTACTTC
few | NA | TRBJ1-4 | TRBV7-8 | CASSPTEEKLFF | TGTGCCAGCAGTCCTACTGAAGAAAAACTGTTTTTT
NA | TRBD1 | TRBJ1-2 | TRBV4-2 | CASSQDRNRGYGYTF | TGTGCCAGCAGCCAAGATAGGAACAGGGGCTATGGCTACACCTTC
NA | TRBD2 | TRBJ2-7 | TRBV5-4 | CASSSKWGGNEQYF | TGTGCCAGCAGCTCTAAGTGGGGGGGAAACGAGCAGTACTTC
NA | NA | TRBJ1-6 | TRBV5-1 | CASSEQGPHNSPLHF | TGCGCCAGCAGCGAACAGGGTCCCCATAATTCACCCCTCCACTTT
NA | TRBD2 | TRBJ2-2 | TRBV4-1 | CASSPGLAGAIAGELFF | TGCGCCAGCAGCCCGGGACTAGCGGGAGCGATCGCCGGGGAGCTGTTTTTT
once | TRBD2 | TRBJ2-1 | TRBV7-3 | CASSLLGGGSMSSGRLDEQFF | TGTGCCAGCAGCTTACTGGGGGGTGGGTCAATGTCTAGCGGGAGGCTCGATGAGCAGTTCTTC
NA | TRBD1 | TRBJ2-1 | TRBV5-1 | CASSAGQGYNEQFF | TGCGCCAGCAGCGCGGGACAGGGCTACAATGAGCAGTTCTTC
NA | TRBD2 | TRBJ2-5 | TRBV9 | CASSVARLAGGLYQETQYF | TGTGCCAGCAGCGTCGCCCGACTAGCGGGAGGCCTCTACCAAGAGACCCAGTACTTC
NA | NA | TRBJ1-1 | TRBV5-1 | CASSLQGQATEAFF | TGCGCCAGCAGCTTACAGGGCCAGGCCACTGAAGCTTTCTTT
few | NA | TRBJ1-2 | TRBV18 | CASSGHEDYGYTF | TGTGCCAGCTCAGGTCACGAGGACTATGGCTACACCTTC
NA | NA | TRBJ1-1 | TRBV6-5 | CASRPGNGYIAFF | TGTGCCAGCAGACCCGGGAATGGCTATATAGCTTTCTTT
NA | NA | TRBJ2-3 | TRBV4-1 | CASSQGPGRSGDTQYF | TGCGCCAGCAGCCAAGGGCCAGGGAGGAGTGGAGATACGCAGTATTTT
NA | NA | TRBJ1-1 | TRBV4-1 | CASSLGGSNTEAFF | TGCGCCAGCAGCCTGGGGGGTTCGAACACTGAAGCTTTCTTT
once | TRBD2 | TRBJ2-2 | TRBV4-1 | CASSRPLGGRAGELFF | TGCGCCAGCAGCCGCCCCCTGGGCGGGAGGGCCGGGGAGCTGTTTTTT
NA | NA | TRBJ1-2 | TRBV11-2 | CASSRTNGYTF | TGTGCCAGCAGCCGAACTAATGGCTACACCTTC
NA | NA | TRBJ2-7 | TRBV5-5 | CASSLGGREQYF | TGTGCCAGCAGCTTGGGTGGTAGAGAGCAGTACTTC
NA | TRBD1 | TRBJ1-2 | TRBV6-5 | CASSSYDGQGAGGYTF | TGTGCCAGCAGTTCATACGACGGACAGGGGGCGGGTGGCTACACCTTC
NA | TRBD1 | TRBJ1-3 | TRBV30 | CAWRAGTVRNTIYF | TGTGCCTGGAGAGCCGGGACAGTTAGAAACACCATATATTTT
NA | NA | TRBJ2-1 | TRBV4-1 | CASSQGRIRGRIEQFF | TGCGCCAGCAGCCAAGGCCGCATTCGGGGGAGGATTGAGCAGTTCTTC
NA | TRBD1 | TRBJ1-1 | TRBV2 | CASRDRGHTEAFF | TGTGCCAGCAGGGACAGGGGGCACACTGAAGCTTTCTTT
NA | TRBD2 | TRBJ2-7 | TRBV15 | CATSRSISGNIPYEQYF | TGTGCCACCAGCCGTTCGATTAGCGGGAATATCCCCTACGAGCAGTACTTC
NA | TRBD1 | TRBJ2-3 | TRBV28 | CASSSRGRTDTQYF | TGTGCCAGCAGTTCCAGGGGGCGCACAGATACGCAGTATTTT
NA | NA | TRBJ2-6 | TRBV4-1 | CASSQGRRPGANVLTF | TGCGCCAGCAGCCAAGGGCGCAGGCCTGGGGCCAACGTCCTGACTTTC
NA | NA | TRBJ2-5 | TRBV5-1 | CASSSRGRGETQYF | TGCGCCAGCAGCAGCAGAGGGCGCGGGGAGACCCAGTACTTC
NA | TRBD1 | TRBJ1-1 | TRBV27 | CASSLYRGTEAFF | TGTGCCAGCAGTTTATACAGGGGTACTGAAGCTTTCTTT
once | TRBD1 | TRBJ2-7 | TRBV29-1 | CSVTGTYEQYF | TGCAGCGTGACAGGGACCTACGAGCAGTACTTC
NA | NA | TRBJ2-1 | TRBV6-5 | CASTRRDEQFF | TGTGCCAGCACTCGGAGAGATGAGCAGTTCTTC
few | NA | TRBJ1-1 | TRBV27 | CASRTSRSAEAFF | TGTGCCAGCCGCACCTCTCGGTCGGCTGAAGCTTTCTTT
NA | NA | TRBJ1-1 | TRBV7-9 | CASSLGGRPLNTEAFF | TGTGCCAGCAGCTTAGGGGGCCGCCCCCTGAACACTGAAGCTTTCTTT
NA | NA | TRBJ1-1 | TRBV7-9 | CASSSPGHIEAFF | TGTGCCAGCAGCTCTCCGGGACACATTGAAGCTTTCTTT
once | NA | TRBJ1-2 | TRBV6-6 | CASSPLGEGYTF | TGTGCCAGCAGTCCACTGGGAGAGGGCTACACCTTC
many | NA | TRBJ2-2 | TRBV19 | CASTIGASGTGELFF | TGTGCCAGTACGATAGGAGCTTCGGGCACCGGGGAGCTGTTTTTT
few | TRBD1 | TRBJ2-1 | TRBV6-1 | CASSGNPGTGANEQFF | TGTGCCAGCAGTGGGAATCCGGGGACAGGGGCTAATGAGCAGTTCTTC
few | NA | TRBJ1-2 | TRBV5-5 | CASQLTSFTFHYGYTF | TGTGCCAGCCAACTCACTAGCTTTACATTCCACTATGGCTACACCTTC
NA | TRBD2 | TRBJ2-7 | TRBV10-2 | CASRAGLAGLFYEQYF | TGCGCCAGCCGCGCAGGGCTAGCGGGGTTATTCTACGAGCAGTACTTC
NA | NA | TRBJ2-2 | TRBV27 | CASYSGWGNTGELFF | TGTGCCAGCTATTCAGGGTGGGGGAACACCGGGGAGCTGTTTTTT
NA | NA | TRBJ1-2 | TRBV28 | CASSLRTDSAGYTF | TGTGCCAGCAGTTTAAGGACAGATTCGGCTGGCTACACCTTC
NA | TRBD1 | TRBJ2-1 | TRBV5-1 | CASSRMGQGYNEQFF | TGCGCCAGCAGCCGCATGGGACAGGGCTACAATGAGCAGTTCTTC
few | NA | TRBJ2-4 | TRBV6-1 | CASTDIQYF | TGTGCCAGCACCGACATTCAGTACTTC
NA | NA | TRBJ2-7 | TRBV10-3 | CAIGSSYEQYF | TGTGCCATTGGCAGCTCCTACGAGCAGTACTTC
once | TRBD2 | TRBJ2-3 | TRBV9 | CASSAGLADLGSTDTQYF | TGTGCCAGCAGCGCGGGACTAGCTGACTTGGGATCCACAGATACGCAGTATTTT
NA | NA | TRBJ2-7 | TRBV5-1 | CASTRSGDSYEQYF | TGCGCCAGCACCAGGTCGGGGGATTCCTACGAGCAGTACTTC
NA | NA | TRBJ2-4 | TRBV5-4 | CASSSPGEDKNIQYF | TGTGCCAGCAGCTCCCCAGGGGAAGACAAAAACATTCAGTACTTC
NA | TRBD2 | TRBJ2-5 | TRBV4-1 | CASSQVGLAGQETQYF | TGCGCCAGCAGCCAAGTAGGACTAGCCGGGCAAGAGACCCAGTACTTC
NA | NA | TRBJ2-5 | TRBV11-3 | CASSLAPGESGLQETQYF | TGTGCCAGCAGCTTAGCCCCTGGGGAAAGCGGGTTACAAGAGACCCAGTACTTC
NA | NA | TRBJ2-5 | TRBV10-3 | CAISDMGTNQETQYF | TGTGCCATCAGTGACATGGGGACAAACCAAGAGACCCAGTACTTC
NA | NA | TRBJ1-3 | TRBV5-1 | CASSLDSPGGNTIYF | TGCGCCAGCAGCTTGGATTCGCCAGGGGGAAACACCATATATTTT